A selection of T cell receptor beta chains follows, all from one sample in a study of T cell changes during pregnancy in multiple sclerosis. The data were produced by immunoSEQ multiplex PCR, yet TCRdb's version contains in-frame clones alone and is incomplete. Seen here are around 40,000 clones, roughly 90% observed once, and the top ten hold 26%. Sequenced material: CD8+ T cells from peripheral blood mononuclear cells, taken before pregnancy. The receptors come from a female donor with multiple sclerosis, enrolled in a pregnancy study. Each CDR3 is given with its conserved first and last residue. The order of the fields is D gene, CDR3 length, clone size, V gene, J gene, CDR3 protein, CDR3 DNA. The D gene is left open where the match is weak. The size field is filled for only some rows; it gives once, few, many or a size class.

TRBD1	15	NA	TRBV9	TRBJ1-2	CASSVAGTGNYGYTF	TGTGCCAGCAGCGTAGCCGGGACAGGGAACTATGGCTACACCTTC
NA	18	NA	TRBV2	TRBJ2-3	CASSEALYSPSSTDTQYF	TGTGCCAGCAGTGAAGCACTCTATTCTCCTTCTAGCACAGATACGCAGTATTTT
TRBD1	15	NA	TRBV15	TRBJ1-1	CATSRDRAGGGRAFF	TGTGCCACCAGCAGAGATCGTGCAGGGGGCGGGAGAGCTTTCTTT
NA	15	once	TRBV30	TRBJ1-5	CAWNTSRWGNQPQHF	TGTGCCTGGAATACCTCCAGGTGGGGCAATCAGCCCCAGCATTTT
NA	18	NA	TRBV7-7	TRBJ2-2	CASSTSPGRAANTGELFF	TGTGCCAGCAGCACCTCTCCCGGCAGGGCGGCCAACACCGGGGAGCTGTTTTTT
NA	15	NA	TRBV5-1	TRBJ2-1	CASSTGATTYNEQFF	TGCGCCAGCAGCACTGGGGCTACCACCTACAATGAGCAGTTCTTC
TRBD2	15	NA	TRBV5-6	TRBJ2-3	CASSYSGGYTDTQYF	TGTGCCAGCAGCTACTCGGGGGGATACACAGATACGCAGTATTTT
TRBD2	16	NA	TRBV10-3	TRBJ2-3	CAALAGTSGNADTQYF	TGTGCCGCACTCGCCGGGACTAGCGGGAACGCAGATACGCAGTATTTT
NA	14	NA	TRBV5-1	TRBJ1-3	CASSLERTTNTIYF	TGCGCCAGCAGCTTGGAGAGGACAACCAACACCATATATTTT
NA	15	NA	TRBV28	TRBJ1-3	CASSLDRSSGNTIYF	TGTGCCAGCAGTTTAGACAGGAGCTCTGGAAACACCATATATTTT
TRBD1	15	NA	TRBV9	TRBJ1-5	CASSADGTDNQPQHF	TGTGCCAGCAGCGCCGACGGGACAGATAATCAGCCCCAGCATTTT
TRBD1	17	NA	TRBV28	TRBJ1-1	CASSLSTGGFMNTEAFF	TGTGCCAGCAGTTTATCGACAGGGGGATTCATGAACACTGAAGCTTTCTTT
NA	15	few	TRBV6-1	TRBJ2-7	CASSERERAPYEQYF	TGTGCCAGCAGTGAACGGGAGCGGGCTCCCTACGAGCAGTACTTC
NA	14	NA	TRBV19	TRBJ2-7	CASSPRGRPYEQYF	TGTGCCAGTAGTCCCAGGGGACGTCCCTACGAGCAGTACTTC
NA	16	NA	TRBV6-1	TRBJ2-5	CASSEIQGRRQETQYF	TGTGCCAGCAGTGAAATTCAGGGCCGGAGACAAGAGACCCAGTACTTC
NA	15	NA	TRBV28	TRBJ1-1	CASRRGQGRDTEAFF	TGTGCCAGCAGGCGGGGGCAGGGGAGAGACACTGAAGCTTTCTTT
TRBD1	18	NA	TRBV28	TRBJ2-7	CASSSYSSTGQGIHEQYF	TGTGCCAGCAGTTCCTATTCTTCCACGGGACAGGGGATCCACGAGCAATACTTC
NA	14	NA	TRBV5-5	TRBJ1-5	CASSLGGGNQPQHF	TGTGCCAGCAGCTTGGGGGGGGGCAATCAGCCCCAGCATTTT
TRBD1	18	once	TRBV15	TRBJ1-1	CATSSRGTGASRGTEAFF	TGTGCCACCAGCAGTCGCGGGACAGGGGCTTCGAGGGGCACTGAAGCTTTCTTT
TRBD1	14	NA	TRBV27	TRBJ1-4	CASSRDRGYEKLFF	TGTGCCAGCAGCCGGGACAGGGGGTATGAAAAACTGTTTTTT
NA	15	once	TRBV27	TRBJ1-2	CASAAGKPLNYGYTF	TGTGCCAGCGCCGCAGGGAAGCCTCTTAACTATGGCTACACCTTC
NA	13	NA	TRBV14	TRBJ2-7	CASSRDRPYEQYF	TGTGCCAGCAGCCGAGACAGGCCCTACGAGCAGTACTTC
TRBD1	13	NA	TRBV9	TRBJ2-7	CASSVTGAGEQYF	TGTGCCAGCAGCGTCACAGGGGCAGGAGAGCAGTACTTC
NA	15	NA	TRBV7-9	TRBJ1-1	CASSPPGGGYTEAFF	TGTGCCAGCAGTCCTCCCGGGGGGGGGTACACTGAAGCTTTCTTT
NA	13	NA	TRBV7-9	TRBJ1-2	CASSLRQDYGYTF	TGTGCCAGCAGCTTGAGACAGGATTATGGCTACACCTTC
TRBD2	13	NA	TRBV7-2	TRBJ2-5	CASSTGGRETQYF	TGTGCCAGCAGCACGGGGGGGCGAGAGACCCAGTACTTC
NA	15	NA	TRBV9	TRBJ2-1	CASSVGGGVYNEQFF	TGTGCCAGCAGCGTAGGGGGCGGAGTCTACAATGAGCAGTTCTTC
NA	12	NA	TRBV29-1	TRBJ2-3	CSVVGGWDTQYF	TGCAGCGTTGTAGGCGGGTGGGATACGCAGTATTTT
TRBD1	12	NA	TRBV7-9	TRBJ2-1	CASSRQGSEQFF	TGTGCCAGCAGTCGACAGGGTTCTGAGCAGTTCTTC
TRBD1	15	NA	TRBV13	TRBJ2-7	CASSNRDRGNYEQYF	TGTGCCAGCAGCAATAGGGACAGGGGGAACTACGAGCAGTACTTC
NA	15	NA	TRBV9	TRBJ2-3	CASSVAGRVRDTQYF	TGTGCCAGCAGCGTAGCGGGTCGGGTGAGGGATACGCAGTATTTT
TRBD1	15	NA	TRBV12-5	TRBJ1-2	CASGPNDDRDYGYTF	TGTGCTAGTGGCCCTAACGATGACAGGGACTATGGCTACACCTTC
TRBD1	16	NA	TRBV9	TRBJ1-1	CASSVLAGTGNTEAFF	TGTGCCAGCAGCGTACTGGCGGGGACAGGGAACACTGAAGCTTTCTTT
TRBD2	18	NA	TRBV11-3	TRBJ2-1	CASSDGAAGPSSYNEQFF	TGTGCCAGCAGCGATGGAGCAGCGGGGCCGAGCTCCTACAATGAGCAGTTCTTC
NA	15	NA	TRBV2	TRBJ1-4	CASNSRRTGNEKLFF	TGTGCCAGCAATTCAAGACGGACGGGGAATGAAAAACTGTTTTTT
NA	12	NA	TRBV5-1	TRBJ1-2	CASSLAGRAATF	TGCGCCAGCAGCTTGGCAGGCAGGGCGGCCACCTTC
TRBD2	17	NA	TRBV28	TRBJ2-3	CASRRFPSGLSTDTQYF	TGTGCCAGCAGACGGTTCCCTAGCGGGCTGAGCACAGATACGCAGTATTTT
NA	13	NA	TRBV7-8	TRBJ1-1	CASSLDWGAEAFF	TGTGCCAGCAGCTTAGATTGGGGCGCTGAAGCTTTCTTT
NA	14	NA	TRBV9	TRBJ2-3	CASSVASEANTQYF	TGTGCCAGCAGCGTAGCATCTGAAGCGAATACGCAGTATTTT
TRBD2	19	NA	TRBV18	TRBJ2-3	CASSLPDPGLAGEADTQYF	TGTGCCAGCTCACTCCCAGACCCGGGACTAGCGGGAGAAGCAGATACGCAGTATTTT
TRBD1	17	once	TRBV18	TRBJ1-5	CASSPGQGKVSNQPQHF	TGTGCCAGCTCACCGGGACAGGGAAAGGTGAGCAATCAGCCCCAGCATTTT
NA	18	NA	TRBV19	TRBJ1-1	CASSMATSFYRGNTEAFF	TGTGCCAGTAGTATGGCCACGTCTTTCTATCGGGGGAACACTGAAGCTTTCTTT
NA	14	NA	TRBV7-6	TRBJ2-7	CASSPRGASYEQYF	TGTGCCAGCAGCCCGCGCGGGGCATCCTACGAGCAGTACTTC
TRBD2	17	NA	TRBV27	TRBJ2-3	CASSSTGTSGGSDTQYF	TGTGCCAGCAGTAGTACCGGGACTAGCGGCGGCTCAGATACGCAGTATTTT
NA	14	NA	TRBV4-1	TRBJ2-1	CASSQRTTYNEQFF	TGCGCCAGCAGCCAAAGGACTACCTACAATGAGCAGTTCTTC
NA	15	NA	TRBV19	TRBJ2-5	CASSIGGGTQETQYF	TGTGCCAGTAGTATAGGCGGCGGAACCCAAGAGACCCAGTACTTC
TRBD1	16	NA	TRBV7-9	TRBJ1-2	CASSLGTGEVGNGYTF	TGTGCCAGCAGCTTAGGAACAGGGGAAGTCGGCAATGGCTACACCTTC